The 7 T cell receptor beta chains listed next were all sequenced from one sample in a study of blood T cells in healthy people across ages. The use of a sample-barcoded 5' primer and a J-beta primer mix characterized a second PCR of roughly 6 to 11 cycles. One entry per CDR3 protein, called by TCRdb with MiXCR from the 5' RACE reads. This sample yields more than 900,000 distinct CDR3 sequences, of which 25% to 30% are seen a single time; approximately 10% belongs to the top ten. Separately, the same data were catalogued under a study of T cells of mothers and their children.

Input material: blood. The receptors were gathered from a woman aged 40 to 50 in good health.

The chain links TRBV5-1 to TRBJ2-4; 7 bases map to TRBD1. This CDR3 has 13 amino acids. The V gene's germline CDR1 is SGHRS and CDR2 YFSETQ. J gave up 8 bases and V 5 bases, and 7 bases lay outside the gene matches. CDR3 bases: TGCGCCAGCAGATGGGATCAGGGGGACATTCAGTACTTC. It is translated as CASRWDQGDIQYF.

The chain employs TRBV6-1 and TRBJ2-1; maybe TRBD2 (6 bases). The CDR3 is 17 amino acids. Germline assignment: CDR1 MNHNS and CDR2 SASEGT. Between the trimmed V and J ends, which lost 0 bases and 7 bases, there was a span of 19 bases. The CDR3 region has the DNA TGTGCCAGCAGTGAAGCCGTCGGCGGGGTCCCGTGGAATGAGCAGTTCTTC. Protein sequence: CASSEAVGGVPWNEQFF.

Concerning this clonotype itself: A much larger clone differs from this one at a single base, so this may be a read error. V usage is TRBV9 and J usage is TRBJ2-7, with TRBD2 identical over 10 bases. Trimming took 3 bases from V and 7 from J; bases not matched to a gene: 10. The CDR3 extends over 15 amino acids. Germline CDR1 reads SGDLS; CDR2 reads YYNGEE. CDR3: CASSASGGGYNEQYF. The CDR3 nucleotides read TGTGCCAGCAGCGCAAGCGGGGGGGGCTACAATGAGCAGTACTTC. The entire variable domain, with the rest obtained from reference TRBV9 and TRBJ2-7, is as follows: DSGVTQTPKHLITATGQRVTLRCSPRSGDLSVYWYQQSLDQGLQFLIQYYNGEERAKGNILERFSAQQFPDLHSELNLSSLELGDSALYFCASSASGGGYNEQYFGPGTRLTVT.

This clonotype was observed a handful of times. The CDR3: CASSQVGGRAEQYF. Written as DNA, the CDR3 is TGTGCCAGCAGCCAAGTCGGAGGTCGGGCCGAGCAGTACTTC. J is TRBJ2-7 and V is TRBV14, with D perhaps matching TRBD2 (5 bases). The CDR3 is made up of 14 amino acids. The germline gives CDR1 SGHDN, CDR2 FVKESK. V gave up 1 base and J gave up 6 bases, with 13 bases separating them.

This clonotype has only a few counts. The chain employs TRBV15 and TRBJ2-7; 10 bases agree with TRBD1. The CDR3 runs 14 residues. V was pared by 6 bases and J by 4 bases, with 6 bases of the junction left unmatched. Germline CDR1 is LNHNV and CDR2 is YYDKDF (reference sequence). The CDR3 is CATRNPGQGYEQYF. CDR3 nucleotide sequence: TGTGCCACCAGAAACCCGGGACAGGGGTACGAGCAGTACTTC.

The chain has TRBV7-2 and TRBJ2-7; 7 bases match TRBD1. Germline values: CDR1 SGHTA, CDR2 FQGNSA. The CDR3 has 15 residues. The J segment lost 0 bases and the V segment lost 3 bases, leaving 5 bases of the junction unmatched. As DNA, the CDR3 is TGTGCCAGCAGCTTTACGACAGGGAGCTCCTACGAGCAGTACTTC. Its translation is CASSFTTGSSYEQYF.

This clonotype showed up just a few times. The rearrangement uses TRBV5-1 and TRBJ2-7; 7 bases agree with TRBD2. Germline-derived CDR1 and CDR2 are SGHRS and YFSETQ. The CDR3 consists of 13 residues. The V gene end was trimmed by 7 bases and the J gene end by 7 bases; junction bases not matched to a gene: 11. Here the CDR3 reads CASREAGKGEQYF. In nucleotides, the CDR3 is TGCGCCAGCCGGGAGGCAGGGAAAGGGGAGCAGTACTTC.